The present T cell receptor beta chain was sequenced within a study of early T cells in non-severe SARS-CoV-2 infection. At the level of the study: Unpaired chains resulted from sequencing bulk RNA of unsorted whole blood.

The CDR3 contains 15 residues. CDR1 is SGHVS and CDR2 is FNYEAQ in the germline V gene. Trimming shortened V by 6 bases and J by 4 bases, and 16 bases separated the two germline ends. This clonotype appeared a few times. The TCR library protocol attached unique molecular identifiers to the individual cDNA molecules. TCRdb reprocessed the 5' RACE reads via MiXCR and lists one record per CDR3 protein. This sample has roughly 75,000 distinct CDR3 sequences, with over 9% found just once. This sequence was found in an adult who was a healthcare worker with PCR-confirmed SARS-CoV-2 infection or an uninfected control (not recorded which). Sequencing was done on a sample of whole blood. The chain employs TRBV7-6 and TRBJ2-1; weak D call: TRBD2 (5 bases). Here the CDR3 reads CASRETTSKYNEQFF. CDR3 in DNA: TGTGCCAGCAGAGAGACTACCTCAAAATACAATGAGCAGTTCTTC.